This T cell receptor (beta chain) emerged from a study of a mutant IDH1 vaccine in newly diagnosed glioma. Overall study context: Previous treatment comprised radiotherapy, temozolomide, or both, mostly both.

Some clones are missing from TCRdb's copy, which holds only in-frame ones; the method was immunoSEQ multiplex PCR. The sample records roughly 62,000 clones, approximately 90% being singletons. Time point given: week 11, during vaccination. The investigators gave 300 ug of mutant IDH1 20-mer peptide in each vaccine dose, together with topical imiquimod. Donors had new IDH1-mutant astrocytomas of WHO grade 3 or 4 (ATRX-lost). Per the germline V gene, CDR1 is SGHKS and CDR2 is YYEKEE (reference sequence). The CDR3 runs 13 residues. V was cut by 3 bases and J by 7 bases, with 11 bases left in between. To note about this clone: Its antigen is as yet unknown.

This material consisted of PBMCs, taken from a glioma patient whose treatment included an IDH1 peptide vaccine. The chain has TRBV5-5 and TRBJ1-5; D is ambiguous. The clonotype was recovered from a middle-aged man with glioma. The CDR3 DNA reads TGTGCCAGCAGCTGGAGGGAGGACCAGCCCCAGCATTTT. Amino acids: CASSWREDQPQHF.